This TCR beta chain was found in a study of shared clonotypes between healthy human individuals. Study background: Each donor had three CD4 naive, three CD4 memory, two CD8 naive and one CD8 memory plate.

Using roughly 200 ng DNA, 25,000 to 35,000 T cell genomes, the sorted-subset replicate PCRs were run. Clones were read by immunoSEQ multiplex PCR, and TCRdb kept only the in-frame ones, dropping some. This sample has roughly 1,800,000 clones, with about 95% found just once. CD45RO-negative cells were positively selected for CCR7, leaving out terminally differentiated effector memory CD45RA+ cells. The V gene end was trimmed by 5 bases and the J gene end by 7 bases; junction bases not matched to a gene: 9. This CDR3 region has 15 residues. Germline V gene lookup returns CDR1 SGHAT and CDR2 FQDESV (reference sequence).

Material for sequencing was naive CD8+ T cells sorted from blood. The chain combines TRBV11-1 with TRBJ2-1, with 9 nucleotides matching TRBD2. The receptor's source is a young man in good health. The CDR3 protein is CASSTPGGGANEQFF. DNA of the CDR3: TGTGCCAGCAGCACACCAGGCGGGGGGGCAAATGAGCAGTTCTTC.